The 11 T cell receptor beta chains below come from one sample, sequenced in a study of response to subunit inactivated influenza vaccine. TCRdb passed the RT-PCR reads through MiXCR, listing each CDR3 protein once. Among more than 200,000 distinct CDR3 sequences listed, 9% to 15% were seen once. Material: non-naive T cells sorted from PBMCs, obtained around 14 days before vaccination. All receptors come from a man aged 45-65 years who received an inactivated influenza vaccine.

This chain connects TRBV2 to TRBJ2-2, with D possibly being TRBD2 (6 bases). V was cut by 7 bases and J by 3 bases, with 12 bases left in between. The CDR3 covers 14 residues. Germline V gives CDR1 SNHLY, CDR2 FYNNEI. CDR3 DNA sequence: TGTGCCAGCAATGTTTGGAGGGACACCGGGGAGCTGTTTTTT. Its translation: CASNVWRDTGELFF.

The rearrangement joins TRBV20-1 to TRBJ1-6, with TRBD1 as a possible D gene (6 bases). V dropped 6 bases and J dropped 0 bases, with 12 bases sitting between them. Germline V lookup: CDR1 DFQATT, CDR2 SNEGSKA (reference sequence). This CDR3 region has 15 residues. This CDR3 is CSARGHSSYNSPLHF. CDR3 nucleotide sequence: TGCAGTGCCAGGGGACACAGCTCCTATAATTCACCCCTCCACTTT.

There are many counts of this clonotype. CDR3 DNA sequence: TGTGCCAGCAGCCGCCCATGGGGGGACACAGAGACCCAGTACTTC. This sequence encodes CASSRPWGDTETQYF. This chain links TRBV12-3 or TRBV12-4 with TRBJ2-5; D may match TRBD1 or TRBD2 (6 bases each). This CDR3 has 15 residues. V lost 6 bases to trimming and J lost 4 bases, with 18 bases between them.

This chain connects TRBV5-1 to TRBJ2-5; either TRBD1 or TRBD2 may fit D (6 bases each). The CDR3 totals 16 residues. Per germline, CDR1 SGHRS and CDR2 YFSETQ. V shed 0 bases and J shed 7 bases, with 19 bases lying between them. CDR3 sequence reads: CASSLDPGGPKGTQYF. The CDR3 DNA is TGCGCCAGCAGCTTGGACCCCGGGGGCCCTAAGGGGACCCAGTACTTC. Variable domain in full (rest from reference TRBV5-1 and TRBJ2-5): KAGVTQTPRYLIKTRGQQVTLSCSPISGHRSVSWYQQTPGQGLQFLFEYFSETQRNKGNFPGRFSGRQFSNSRSEMNVSTLELGDSALYLCASSLDPGGPKGTQYFGPGTRLLVL.

There are a few counts of this clonotype. The chain carries TRBV20-1 and TRBJ2-5; D gene uncertain. The V gene's germline CDR1 is DFQATT and CDR2 SNEGSKA (reference sequence). This CDR3 has 17 amino acids. V was clipped by 0 bases and J by 2 bases, with 19 bases between them. CDR3 in amino acids: CSARDGSALTDQETQYF. DNA of the CDR3: TGCAGTGCTAGAGATGGATCGGCACTTACTGATCAAGAGACCCAGTACTTC.

In its sample, this clonotype was seen many times. The rearrangement links TRBV7-2 to TRBJ2-7, with D maybe TRBD2 (5 bases). This CDR3 is built from 15 residues. Trimming left V 2 bases short and J 2 bases short, with 13 bases between. Germline CDR1 SGHTA, CDR2 FQGNSA. This chain's CDR3 is CASSLQSYGTYEQYF. The CDR3, as DNA: TGTGCCAGCAGCTTACAAAGTTACGGGACCTACGAGCAGTACTTC.

V and J are TRBV4-1 and TRBJ2-2; tentative D call: TRBD1 (7 bases). Germline V gives CDR1 MGHRA, CDR2 YSYEKL. Trimming took 0 bases from V and 5 from J, leaving 10 bases between them. The CDR3 contains 15 residues. The CDR3 coding sequence is TGCGCCAGCAGCCAAGAGCAGGGGGGAACCGGGGAGCTGTTTTTT. Its protein is CASSQEQGGTGELFF.

The sample holds a few counts of this clonotype. The chain recombines TRBV30 with TRBJ2-2; the D is unclear. The germline V and J ends were trimmed by 3 bases and 5 bases, with 10 bases remaining between them. The CDR3 consists of 13 residues. Germline CDR1 is GTSNPN and CDR2 is SVGIG (reference sequence). The CDR3 loop is CAWRISPTGELFF. Written as DNA, the CDR3 is TGTGCCTGGAGAATTAGCCCAACCGGGGAGCTGTTTTTT.

The V and J genes are TRBV29-1 and TRBJ2-7; 7 bases map to TRBD2. Per germline, CDR1 SQVTM and CDR2 ANQGSEA. The CDR3 covers 12 residues. V was clipped by 5 bases and J by 5 bases; unmatched bases: 6. The chain's CDR3 is CSVLRESDEQYF. The CDR3 coding sequence is TGCAGCGTTCTGCGGGAGTCGGACGAGCAGTACTTC.

This clonotype was picked up a small number of times. The chain recombines TRBV6-1 with TRBJ2-7; tentatively, D is TRBD2 (5 bases). The CDR3 runs to 15 residues. Germline loops: CDR1 MNHNS, CDR2 SASEGT. Trimming cost V 1 base and J 1 base, with 11 bases left between them. The CDR3 loop is CASSEGSAVSYEQYF. The CDR3 DNA is TGTGCCAGCAGTGAAGGGTCAGCGGTATCCTACGAGCAGTACTTC.

This clonotype was picked up a small number of times. V usage is TRBV6-1 and J usage is TRBJ1-6; a possible D gene is TRBD1 (5 bases). Germline CDR1 and CDR2: MNHNS and SASEGT. V gave up 3 bases and J gave up 4 bases, with 13 bases separating them. This CDR3 is built from 16 residues. The CDR3 loop is CASSDPMGRYNSPLHF. The CDR3 nucleotides are TGTGCCAGCAGTGACCCGATGGGGCGATATAATTCACCCCTCCACTTT.